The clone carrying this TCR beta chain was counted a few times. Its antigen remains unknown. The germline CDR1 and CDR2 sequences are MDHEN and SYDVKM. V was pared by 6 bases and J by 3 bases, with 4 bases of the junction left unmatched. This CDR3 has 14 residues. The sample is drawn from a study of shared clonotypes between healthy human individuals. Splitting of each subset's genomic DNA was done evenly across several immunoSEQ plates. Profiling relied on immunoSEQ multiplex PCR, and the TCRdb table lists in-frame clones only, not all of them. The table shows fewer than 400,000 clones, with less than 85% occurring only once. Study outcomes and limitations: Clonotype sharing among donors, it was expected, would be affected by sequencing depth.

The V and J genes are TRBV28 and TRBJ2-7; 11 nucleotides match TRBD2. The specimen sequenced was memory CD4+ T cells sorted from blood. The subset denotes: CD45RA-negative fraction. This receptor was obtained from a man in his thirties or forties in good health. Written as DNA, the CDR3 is TGTGCCAGCAGAAGTAGCGGGAGGGTCTACGAGCAGTACTTC. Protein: CASRSSGRVYEQYF. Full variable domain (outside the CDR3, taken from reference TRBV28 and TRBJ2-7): DVKVTQSSRYLVKRTGEKVFLECVQDMDHENMFWYRQDPGLGLRLIYFSYDVKMKEKGDIPEGYSVSREKKERFSLILESASTNQTSMYLCASRSSGRVYEQYFGPGTRLTVT.